These T cell receptor beta chains were read from a single sample in a study of T cell responses to AZD1222 COVID-19 vaccine. Data came from immunoSEQ multiplex PCR; TCRdb stores just in-frame clones and leaves some out. The sample yields roughly 120,000 clones, roughly 90% seen once. The sample here was peripheral blood, taken on day 0 of AZD1222 vaccination. The receptors shown here come from an adult in good health. CDR3s include the opening cysteine and the closing phenylalanine or tryptophan. A D gene is named only where the DNA matches it firmly. The size of a clone is reported for some rows only, either as once, few or many, or as a class for expanded clones.

>NA|TRBV28|NA|TRBJ1-2
TGTGCCAGCAGTTACCGATTTCCAGGGTTGTCCTATGGCTACACCTTC
CASSYRFPGLSYGYTF
>NA|TRBV27|NA|TRBJ2-7
TGTGCCAGCAGTTCGATCCGCGCCAGGGCGTACTTC
CASSSIRARAYF
>NA|TRBV19|NA|TRBJ2-1
TGTGCCACCCAACCCGACAGGTACAATGAGCAGTTCTTC
CATQPDRYNEQFF
>NA|TRBV29-1|NA|TRBJ2-1
TGCAGCGCCAACTATCGGGGGGCGAGTAATGAGCAGTTCTTC
CSANYRGASNEQFF
>TRBD1|TRBV7-9|NA|TRBJ1-1
TGTGCCAGCAGCAGAATCTACAGGGGAAAGTACACTGAAGCTTTCTTT
CASSRIYRGKYTEAFF
>NA|TRBV11-2|once|TRBJ1-2
TGTGCCAGCAGCTTACCGGACAGAACCTCGGGGGGCTACACCTTC
CASSLPDRTSGGYTF
>TRBD1|TRBV7-8|NA|TRBJ1-5
TGTGCCAGCAGCTTGCAGGGGGGCACTCGGTATAGCAATCAGCCCCAGCATTTT
CASSLQGGTRYSNQPQHF
>NA|TRBV6-1|once|TRBJ2-6
TGTGCCAGCAGTGACCTAGCTCAGGCCAACGTCCTGACTTTC
CASSDLAQANVLTF
>NA|TRBV6-7|NA|TRBJ2-7
TGTGCCTCCAAAAGGTCTCAGCGGACTAACCACGAGCAGTACTTC
CASKRSQRTNHEQYF
>TRBD1|TRBV7-7|NA|TRBJ2-7
TGTGCTAGCAGCTTAGAACAGGGGAGCTCCTACGAGCAGTACTTC
CASSLEQGSSYEQYF
>NA|TRBV3-1/TRBV3-2|NA|TRBJ1-2
TGTGCCAGCAGCCAAGGCACGGCCACGGGTGGCTACACCTTC
CASSQGTATGGYTF
>TRBD2|TRBV10-1|NA|TRBJ2-5
TGCGCCAGCAAGGCTAGCGGGACTGAGACCCAGTACTTC
CASKASGTETQYF
>NA|TRBV30|NA|TRBJ1-3
TGTGCCTGGAGTGTACAGTCCGGGATGCGAAACACCATATATTTT
CAWSVQSGMRNTIYF
>TRBD1|TRBV5-1|once|TRBJ2-3
TGCGCCAGCAGCTCCTCGCCGGGACAGCCCTACACAGATACGCAGTATTTT
CASSSSPGQPYTDTQYF
>NA|TRBV30|NA|TRBJ1-1
TGTGCCTGGGACTTTTATCCCTTTATGATGAACACTGAAGCTTTCTTT
CAWDFYPFMMNTEAFF
>NA|TRBV28|few|TRBJ1-4
TGTGCCAGCAGATACTCCGGGGGGCTTGAAAAACTGTTTTTT
CASRYSGGLEKLFF
>NA|TRBV14|NA|TRBJ1-6
TGTGCCAGCAGCCAAGAGCTAGGACCCAATTCACCCCTCCACTTT
CASSQELGPNSPLHF
>NA|TRBV19|NA|TRBJ2-2
TGTGCCAGTAAAACAGGCGTTACCGGGGAGCTGTTTTTT
CASKTGVTGELFF
>TRBD1|TRBV19|NA|TRBJ2-6
TGTGCCAGTAGTATAGGCGGGACAGGCTCTGGGGCCAACGTCCTGACTTTC
CASSIGGTGSGANVLTF
>NA|TRBV10-3|once|TRBJ1-5
TGTGCCATCAGTTCAGGGTCTCGGGATCAGCCCCAGCATTTT
CAISSGSRDQPQHF